The sequence of this T cell receptor beta chain was determined in a study of T-cell reconstitution after alpha-beta-depleted transplantation in children. The library targeted TCRbeta and was prepared with unique molecular identifiers. Each CDR3 protein is one row after TCRdb ran MiXCR on the PCR reads. The table lists just over 350,000 distinct CDR3 sequences, 13% of them singletons. Deletions cut 7 bases from V and 6 bases from J, with 22 bases between. CDR3 size: 15 residues. Germline V gene sequence: CDR1 SGHAT, CDR2 FQNNGV. This clonotype was picked up a small number of times. The chain is built from TRBV11-2 and TRBJ2-7; possible D gene TRBD1, 6 bases. The sequences come from PBMCs, collected from the stem cell graft. This TCR came from a human donor who donated a stem cell graft to a child with Fanconi anemia. CDR3 loop: CASTVGGAGFSEQYF. The CDR3 coding sequence is TGTGCCAGCACTGTAGGGGGTGCGGGTTTCTCCGAGCAGTACTTC.